This T cell receptor beta chain was identified in a study of blood T cell repertoires in COVID-19. Study details: The United States, Italy and Spain were the sources of the acute and convalescent COVID-19 samples.

Original analysis: From reference gene primer amplification, estimates of nucleated cell counts were derived. Only in-frame clones appear in the TCRdb table, and some are missing; sequencing was by immunoSEQ multiplex PCR. That table is the source of V, J and clone size, and D and trimming were worked out from the DNA. The table has some 220,000 clones, 88% seen once. The sequence was collected from a woman aged 25 to 39 who had recovered from COVID-19. Sequenced material: PBMCs or T cells enriched from blood (not recorded which).

This CDR3 reads CASSESGWEQYF. The CDR3 region has the DNA TGTGCCAGCAGTGAATCAGGGTGGGAGCAGTACTTC. This sequence joins TRBV25-1 and TRBJ2-7, with D perhaps matching TRBD1 (5 bases). V lost 1 base, J lost 7 bases, and 8 bases lay in between. CDR1 is MGHDK and CDR2 is SYGVNS in the germline V gene. The CDR3 runs to 12 residues.